The 23 T cell receptor beta chains below were found in one sample sequenced in a study of shared clonotypes between healthy human individuals (dated by TCRdb to 2019 to 2021). Libraries were made using the immunoSEQ multiplex PCR assay. Imported from immuneACCESS, the table was reduced by TCRdb to in-frame sequences with V and J called. These copies leave out some clones; in studies compared against another copy, an unresolved V gene accounts for under half, and the cause of the remainder is not known. This sample has some 1,900,000 clones in its table, and approximately 94% of those were observed once. 1% to 1.5% of the sample is held by the ten biggest clonotypes. CD8 naive samples were CD45RO-negative cells positively selected for CCR7, giving a CD45RA+CCR7+ population that excluded TemRA cells. Sequenced input: naive CD8+ T cells sorted from blood. Reading the label with the study, this specimen's cell subset or site is: CD45RA+CCR7+. The source is a man aged 18 to 29 in good health.

Of note for this clone: This CDR3 is also generated by other DNA sequences in the sample. The chain is built from TRBV15 and TRBJ2-7, with 10 bases aligning to TRBD2. Losses at the gene ends were 1 base for V and 1 base for J; bases not matched to a gene: 1. The CDR3 loop spans 15 amino acids. CDR1 and CDR2 (germline): LNHNV, YYDKDF (reference sequence). This CDR3 reads CATSRGTSGSYEQYF. The CDR3 region has the DNA TGTGCCACCAGCAGAGGGACTAGCGGATCCTACGAGCAGTACTTC. The full variable domain, completed using reference TRBV15 and TRBJ2-7, is DAMVIQNPRYQVTQFGKPVTLSCSQTLNHNVMYWYQQKSSQAPKLLFHYYDKDFNNEADTPDNFQSRRPNTSFCFLDIRSPGLGDTAMYLCATSRGTSGSYEQYFGPGTRLTVT.

The chain couples TRBV27 to TRBJ2-7; D unclear. Germline-derived CDR1 and CDR2 are MNHEY and SMNVEV (reference sequence). The CDR3 runs 16 residues. V was cut by 2 bases and J by 2 bases, with 16 bases left in between. CDR3 nucleotides: TGTGCCAGCAGTTTAACTATCTCCACCGGGCCCTACGAGCAGTACTTC. Protein: CASSLTISTGPYEQYF.

The chain carries TRBV4-1 and TRBJ2-7; TRBD2 matches 7 bases. The CDR3 is made up of 15 amino acids. Germline V gene lookup returns CDR1 MGHRA and CDR2 YSYEKL. J was trimmed by 1 base and V by 2 bases; bases with no gene match: 5. The CDR3 DNA reads TGCGCCAGCAGCCAAAGGGCGGGAGATTCCTACGAGCAGTACTTC. Amino acid sequence: CASSQRAGDSYEQYF.

This chain uses TRBV7-9 with TRBJ2-7, with TRBD1 identical over 7 bases. Germline values: CDR1 SEHNR, CDR2 FQNEAQ (reference sequence). The CDR3 runs 16 residues. With 5 bases clipped from V and 3 bases from J, the junction kept 13 bases outside the gene matches. The CDR3 nucleotides read TGTGCCAGCAGCCCGTACCAGGGGGTGAAAGGCTACGAGCAGTACTTC. Encoded protein: CASSPYQGVKGYEQYF.

The V gene is TRBV4-2, the J gene TRBJ1-1, with D possibly being TRBD1 (5 bases). The V end was cut by 3 bases, the J end by 5 bases, with 10 bases between. There are 13 residues in the CDR3. The germline CDR1 and CDR2 sequences are LGHNA and YNFKEQ. The CDR3 nucleotides read TGTGCCAGCAGCCAGGGACGGAAAACTGAAGCTTTCTTT. Its protein is CASSQGRKTEAFF.

Worth noting for this clone: The same CDR3 can be traced to other DNA sequences in this sample. The J gene is TRBJ2-1, the V gene TRBV7-9, with D possibly being TRBD1 (5 bases). Germline V gives CDR1 SEHNR, CDR2 FQNEAQ (reference sequence). V was trimmed by 1 base and J by 4 bases, leaving 11 bases between them. The CDR3 consists of 15 residues. The CDR3 reads CASSLGQGWYNEQFF. The DNA for the CDR3 is TGTGCCAGCAGCTTAGGGCAGGGCTGGTACAATGAGCAGTTCTTC.

With respect to this clone: The sample contains more than one DNA sequence encoding this CDR3. The chain links TRBV4-1 to TRBJ2-1; possible D gene TRBD1, 5 bases. Germline CDR1 reads MGHRA; CDR2 reads YSYEKL. V lost 4 bases, J lost 8 bases, and 12 bases lay in between. The CDR3 is 13 amino acids. CDR3 in DNA: TGCGCCAGCAGCCCCCCAGGGCGCGATGAGCAGTTCTTC. Translation: CASSPPGRDEQFF.

The chain uses TRBV30 and TRBJ2-2; perhaps TRBD2 as D (5 bases). There are 14 residues in the CDR3. Germline lookup yields CDR1 GTSNPN and CDR2 SVGIG (reference sequence). The germline V and J ends were trimmed by 7 bases and 1 base, with 13 bases remaining between them. The CDR3: CASEDAKNTGELFF. The CDR3 DNA reads TGTGCCTCGGAGGACGCCAAGAACACCGGGGAGCTGTTTTTT. Full variable domain (remainder filled in from reference TRBV30 and TRBJ2-2): SQTIHQWPATLVQPVGSPLSLECTVEGTSNPNLYWYRQAAGRGLQLLFYSVGIGQISSEVPQNLSASRPQDRQFILSSKKLLLSDSGFYLCASEDAKNTGELFFGEGSRLTVL.

This clone was seen a handful of times. This chain links TRBV18 with TRBJ2-7, with D tentatively TRBD2 (5 bases). Looked up from germline, CDR1 is KGHSH and CDR2 is LQKENI. This CDR3 region has 13 residues. Trimming took off 5 bases at V and 0 bases at J, with 8 bases between the two ends. CDR3 sequence reads: CASSTGISYEQYF. The CDR3 DNA follows: TGTGCCAGCTCAACGGGGATCTCCTACGAGCAGTACTTC.

This chain uses TRBV7-9 with TRBJ2-5; D ambiguous. The V and J ends lost 4 bases and 4 bases respectively, with 13 bases between them. In germline, CDR1 is SEHNR, CDR2 FQNEAQ (reference sequence). The length of the CDR3 is 14 residues. The CDR3 protein is CASSSRKVAETQYF. CDR3 DNA: TGTGCCAGCAGCTCAAGGAAAGTTGCAGAGACCCAGTACTTC.

This clone was recorded once. The rearrangement links TRBV27 to TRBJ1-2, with 9 bases fitting TRBD1. Trimming at V came to 6 bases and at J to 4 bases, leaving 9 bases not matched to a gene. Germline V gene data show CDR1 as MNHEY and CDR2 as SMNVEV (reference sequence). This CDR3 has 15 residues. The CDR3 loop is CASSASGTGLYGYTF. DNA for the CDR3: TGTGCCAGCAGCGCGTCCGGGACAGGGCTCTATGGCTACACCTTC.

This clone came up once. This rearrangement joins TRBV30 to TRBJ2-7; either TRBD1 or TRBD2 may supply D (5 bases each). Germline CDR1 reads GTSNPN; CDR2 reads SVGIG (reference sequence). Trimming shortened V by 2 bases and J by 7 bases, and 15 bases separated the two germline ends. This CDR3 spans 13 amino acids. The CDR3 bases are TGTGCCTGGAGTCCCAGGGAGCTACGGGAGCAGTACTTC. This codes for CAWSPRELREQYF.

This rearrangement joins TRBV15 to TRBJ1-1; D is possibly TRBD1 (5 bases). Deletions cut 1 base from V and 0 bases from J, with 9 bases between. CDR1 and CDR2 from the germline V gene are LNHNV and YYDKDF (reference sequence). This CDR3 has 15 amino acids. The CDR3 reads CATSRAGVMNTEAFF. The CDR3 nucleotides are TGTGCCACCAGCAGAGCGGGGGTCATGAACACTGAAGCTTTCTTT.

This chain joins TRBV30 and TRBJ2-5; 8 nucleotides match TRBD2. After removal of 3 bases from V and 2 bases from J, the junction contained 5 bases not matched to a gene. The CDR3 loop spans 14 amino acids. The germline V gene has CDR1 GTSNPN and CDR2 SVGIG (reference sequence). CDR3 nucleotides: TGTGCCTGGAGCCCGGGACTAGGGCAAGAGACCCAGTACTTC. It is translated as CAWSPGLGQETQYF.

To note about this clone: At one end the junction does not follow the germline gene, possibly because of a read error. The chain recombines TRBV7-9 with TRBJ2-7, with D perhaps TRBD1 (5 bases). Germline loops: CDR1 SEHNR, CDR2 FQNEAQ (reference sequence). The CDR3 consists of 12 residues. The DNA for the CDR3 is TGTGCCAGCAGCTTAATAACAGGCCCGTCCGACTTC. Translated: CASSLITGPSDF.

The chain's CDR3 is CASSLGGHLNEKLFF. The CDR3 nucleotides read TGTGCCAGCAGCTTAGGGGGACATCTTAATGAAAAACTGTTTTTT. The V call is TRBV7-3, the J call TRBJ1-4; possibly TRBD1 for D (6 bases). V shed 2 bases and J shed 4 bases, with 11 bases lying between them. CDR1 SGHTA and CDR2 FQGTGA come from the germline V gene. The CDR3 length is 15 residues.

This chain's CDR3 is CASRASSYNSPLHF. The CDR3 nucleotides are TGTGCCAGCAGGGCAAGCTCCTATAATTCACCCCTCCACTTT. The rearrangement joins TRBV6-5 to TRBJ1-6; D is uncertain. V was pared by 6 bases and J by 0 bases, with 6 bases between. This CDR3 spans 14 amino acids. Per germline, CDR1 MNHEY and CDR2 SVGAGI.

Only one count was recorded for this clone. The chain joins TRBV7-9 to TRBJ2-2; 8 bases line up with TRBD1. V lost 5 bases, J lost 3 bases, and 17 bases stayed unmatched. The CDR3 loop spans 19 amino acids. The germline CDR1 and CDR2 sequences are SEHNR and FQNEAQ (reference sequence). The CDR3 DNA reads as TGTGCCAGCAGCACGAACCTCGCGGGACAGGTTATTTACACCGGGGAGCTGTTTTTT. Encoded protein: CASSTNLAGQVIYTGELFF.

The CDR3 reads CSVEPLTAYNEQFF. CDR3 DNA: TGCAGCGTTGAGCCCCTGACCGCCTACAATGAGCAGTTCTTC. This sequence joins TRBV29-1 and TRBJ2-1; D uncertain. V lost 3 bases and J lost 2, with 11 bases in between. The CDR3 is 14 amino acids. CDR1 and CDR2 from the germline V gene are SQVTM and ANQGSEA.

A remark on this clone: The identical CDR3 is also encoded by other nucleotide sequences in the sample. The genes are TRBV9 and TRBJ2-3, with no clear D. This CDR3 has 12 amino acids. CDR1 and CDR2 (germline): SGDLS, YYNGEE. V was shortened by 3 bases and J by 0 bases, with 2 bases between the two germline ends. As DNA, the CDR3 is TGTGCCAGCAGCGCAAGCACAGATACGCAGTATTTT. Translating gives CASSASTDTQYF.

This chain joins TRBV4-1 and TRBJ2-7; D may be TRBD1 or TRBD2 (6 bases each). V lost 3 bases to trimming and J lost 2 bases, with 14 bases between them. The CDR3 is 15 amino acids. Germline V gives CDR1 MGHRA, CDR2 YSYEKL. The CDR3: CASSQGGGPPYEQYF. CDR3 bases: TGCGCCAGCAGCCAGGGGGGCGGGCCCCCCTACGAGCAGTACTTC.

The V and J genes are TRBV27 and TRBJ2-7; 13 bases match TRBD2. Per the germline V gene, CDR1 is MNHEY and CDR2 is SMNVEV (reference sequence). The V and J ends lost 5 bases and 2 bases, in that order; junction bases with no gene match: 9. The CDR3 spans 17 residues. CDR3 in amino acids: CASSLVTSGGLPYEQYF. In DNA, the CDR3 is TGTGCCAGCAGTCTCGTGACTAGCGGGGGGCTCCCCTACGAGCAGTACTTC.

Points on this clone: Additional DNA sequences in this sample encode the identical CDR3. The chain employs TRBV7-6 and TRBJ2-3, with 9 bases lining up with TRBD2. CDR1 is SGHVS, CDR2 FNYEAQ, per germline. J lost 3 bases, V lost 5 bases, and 3 bases had no gene match. The CDR3 totals 14 residues. This chain's CDR3 is CASSPAGGTDTQYF. The DNA for the CDR3 is TGTGCCAGCAGCCCGGCGGGGGGGACAGATACGCAGTATTTT.